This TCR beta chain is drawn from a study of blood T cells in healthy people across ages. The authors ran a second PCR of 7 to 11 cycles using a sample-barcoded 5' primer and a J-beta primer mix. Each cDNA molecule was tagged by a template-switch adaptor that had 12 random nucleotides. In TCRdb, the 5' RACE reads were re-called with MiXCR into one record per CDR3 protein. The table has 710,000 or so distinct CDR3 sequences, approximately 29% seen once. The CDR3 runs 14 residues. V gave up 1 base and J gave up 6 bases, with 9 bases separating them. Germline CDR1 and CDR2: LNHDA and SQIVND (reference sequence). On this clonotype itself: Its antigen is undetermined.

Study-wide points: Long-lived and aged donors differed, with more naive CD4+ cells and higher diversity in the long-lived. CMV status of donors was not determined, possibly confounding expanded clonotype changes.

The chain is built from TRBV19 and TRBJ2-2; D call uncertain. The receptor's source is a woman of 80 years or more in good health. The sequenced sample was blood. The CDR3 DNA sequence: TGTGCCAGTAGTATAGTAGGGCTGGCCGGGGAGCTGTTTTTT. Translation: CASSIVGLAGELFF.